What follows are 5 T cell receptor beta chains derived from one specimen sequenced in a study of cytomegalovirus exposure and HLA in healthy donors. Primers for the PCR totalled 60 Vbeta and 13 Jbeta. Repertoires were generated with immunoSEQ multiplex PCR, while TCRdb's copy carries only in-frame clones and drops some. The sample includes under 110,000 clones, 75% seen only once; the top ten take 2.5%. The sequencing input was PBMCs. The receptors shown here come from a man aged 35 to 55 in good health and CMV-seronegative.

V usage is TRBV7-9 and J usage is TRBJ2-1, with 10 bases fitting TRBD2. This CDR3 is 15 amino acids long. V shed 4 bases and J 9 bases; nucleotides not matched to a gene: 9. CDR1 and CDR2 (germline): SEHNR, FQNEAQ (reference sequence). The CDR3 reads CASSSPGLAYGEQFF. CDR3 bases: TGTGCCAGCAGCTCGCCGGGACTAGCGTATGGTGAGCAGTTCTTC.

The chain is built from TRBV2 and TRBJ2-1; a possible D gene is TRBD1 (6 bases). The germline gives CDR1 SNHLY, CDR2 FYNNEI. Trimming stripped 7 bases from V and 6 bases from J, with 10 bases between. This CDR3 is 12 amino acids long. CDR3 nucleotides: TGTGCCAGCACCCTGACAGGCAATGAGCAGTTCTTC. This translates into CASTLTGNEQFF.

The chain joins TRBV6-1 to TRBJ2-5; possible D gene TRBD2, 5 bases. This CDR3 contains 13 residues. With 4 bases removed from V and 5 bases from J, the gap between germline ends came to 11 bases. Germline values: CDR1 MNHNS, CDR2 SASEGT. The CDR3 protein is CASSVEGGETQYF. In DNA form, the CDR3 reads TGTGCCAGCAGTGTAGAGGGCGGGGAGACCCAGTACTTC.

The chain links TRBV7-2 to TRBJ2-7, with D possibly matching TRBD1 (6 bases). Trimming left V 4 bases short and J 0 bases short, with 16 bases between. There are 16 residues in the CDR3. Germline V gene data show CDR1 as SGHTA and CDR2 as FQGNSA. The CDR3 DNA reads as TGTGCCAGCAGCTCCTTAGGGGGTTTAGGCTCCTACGAGCAGTACTTC. It encodes CASSSLGGLGSYEQYF.

V and J are TRBV2 and TRBJ1-2; D remains ambiguous. In germline, CDR1 is SNHLY, CDR2 FYNNEI. This CDR3 has 12 residues. V was trimmed by 8 bases and J by 0 bases, leaving 7 bases between them. CDR3 DNA: TGTGCCAGCCGCGTGGCTAACTATGGCTACACCTTC. Protein sequence: CASRVANYGYTF.